The T cell receptor beta chain described here comes from a study of brain T cells in children with intractable seizures. Findings and limits, study-wide: Pre- and post-surgery blood differed in depth, so pre-surgery absences may be undersampling. Patients' HCMV serostatus was unknown; virus specificity rests on CDR3 similarity alone.

As for time point: blood from clinic visit 5 months post-surgery; TSC patient then seizure free. The sequenced cases were selected for having the highest brain T cell transcript signatures. At least one anti-epileptic drug was given before surgery. The CDR3 totals 16 residues. From germline, CDR1 is SEHNR and CDR2 FQNEAQ (reference sequence). V shed 0 bases, J shed 5 bases, and the junction held 5 bases outside the gene matches. Concerning this clone itself: Its antigen is unidentified.

TCRdb keeps only in-frame clones here, not all; method: immunoSEQ multiplex PCR. The table records about 340,000 clones, over 90% of them present only once. The receptor's source is a boy younger than two with tuberous sclerosis and intractable seizures. The sequenced sample was peripheral blood, obtained about 5 months after surgery. This sequence joins TRBV7-9 and TRBJ2-3, with 10 bases aligning to TRBD2. In DNA, the CDR3 is TGTGCCAGCAGCTTAGCGTCTAGCGGGAGTCTAGATACGCAGTATTTT. This gives the protein CASSLASSGSLDTQYF.